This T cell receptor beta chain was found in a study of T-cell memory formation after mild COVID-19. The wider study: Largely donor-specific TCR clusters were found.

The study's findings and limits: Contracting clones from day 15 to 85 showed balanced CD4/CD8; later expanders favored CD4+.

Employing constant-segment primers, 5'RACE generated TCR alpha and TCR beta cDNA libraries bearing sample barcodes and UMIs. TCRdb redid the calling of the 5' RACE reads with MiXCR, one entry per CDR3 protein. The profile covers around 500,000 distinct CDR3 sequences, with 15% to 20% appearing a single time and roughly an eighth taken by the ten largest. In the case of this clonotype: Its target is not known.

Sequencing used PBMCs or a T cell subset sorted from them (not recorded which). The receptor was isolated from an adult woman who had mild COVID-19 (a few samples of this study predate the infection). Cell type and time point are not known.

The chain's CDR3 is CASSLGGRDGTDTQYF. CDR3 bases: TGCGCCAGCAGCTTGGGAGGAAGGGACGGCACAGATACGCAGTATTTT. The V and J genes are TRBV5-1 and TRBJ2-3; D may match TRBD1 or TRBD2 (5 bases each). The CDR3 contains 16 residues. Germline V gene lookup returns CDR1 SGHRS and CDR2 YFSETQ. V lost 0 bases and J lost 1, with 12 bases in between.